Sequencing of this TCR beta chain was carried out in a study of cytomegalovirus exposure and HLA in healthy donors. Overall study results and limits: Accounts indicate the classifier identified cytomegalovirus status with strong specificity and sensitivity. In vitro, a few CMV-associated chains proved specific for CMV antigens. Altogether, more than 150 TCR beta chains were recorded as cytomegalovirus-associated.

Some clones are missing from TCRdb's copy, which holds only in-frame ones; the method was immunoSEQ multiplex PCR. The data contain approximately 300,000 clones, around 87% of them singletons. Comment on this clone: Its antigen is currently unknown.

This CDR3 has 14 amino acids. Germline V gene lookup returns CDR1 SQVTM and CDR2 ANQGSEA. Trimming pared 1 base from V and 6 bases from J, leaving 15 bases between. The chain combines TRBV29-1 with TRBJ2-5; D is undetermined. Sequencing was done on a sample of PBMCs. The receptor was derived from a young woman in good health and CMV-seropositive. The CDR3 sequence is CSVEGDPEIQTQYF. The CDR3 DNA is TGCAGCGTTGAAGGAGACCCCGAGATCCAGACCCAGTACTTC.